These 25 T cell receptor beta chains came from one sample sequenced in a study of CD4 T cells in relation to SARS-CoV-2 and coronaviruses. Measured with immunoSEQ multiplex PCR; TCRdb has only the in-frame clones, and not every one. The sample records about 60,000 clones, around 90% being singletons. Sequencing used naive CD4+ T cells from PBMCs. Indicated subset: naive CD4+ T cells isolated by negative enrichment. These receptors were obtained from an adult with COVID-19.

This chain joins TRBV29-1 and TRBJ1-1; perhaps TRBD1 as D (5 bases). Germline CDR1 SQVTM, CDR2 ANQGSEA. The germline V and J ends were trimmed by 7 bases and 1 base, with 13 bases remaining between them. The CDR3 spans 13 residues. The CDR3 DNA reads as TGCAGCGCCCCGGGACTCTCGAACACTGAAGCTTTCTTT. The encoded protein is CSAPGLSNTEAFF.

This clone was seen once. This chain uses TRBV25-1 with TRBJ1-5, with 7 nucleotides matching TRBD1. Trimming took 5 bases from V and 7 from J; bases not matched to a gene: 8. This CDR3 contains 14 residues. Germline V gene lookup returns CDR1 MGHDK and CDR2 SYGVNS. CDR3 residues: CASSSDRDWQPQHF. DNA of the CDR3: TGTGCCAGCAGTTCAGACAGGGATTGGCAGCCCCAGCATTTT.

The chain combines TRBV2 with TRBJ2-1; 11 bases align to TRBD2. The CDR3 consists of 15 residues. CDR1 is SNHLY, CDR2 FYNNEI, per germline. J was trimmed by 8 bases and V by 1 base; bases with no gene match: 4. CDR3: CASSEDSGRGHEQFF. In nucleotides, the CDR3 is TGTGCCAGCAGTGAAGATAGCGGGAGGGGGCATGAGCAGTTCTTC.

The rearrangement uses TRBV6-5 and TRBJ1-1; no firm D call. The CDR3 is 14 amino acids. The germline V gene has CDR1 MNHEY and CDR2 SVGAGI. Trimming left V 6 bases short and J 7 bases short, with 18 bases between. The CDR3 reads CASSPPAGRSEAFF. CDR3 coding DNA: TGTGCCAGCAGCCCCCCAGCGGGCAGGAGTGAAGCTTTCTTT.

The sample holds a few counts of this clone. V is TRBV9 and J is TRBJ2-2; 8 nucleotides align to TRBD2. CDR3 length: 13 amino acids. V was clipped by 3 bases and J by 17 bases; unmatched bases: 12. Germline CDR1 SGDLS, CDR2 YYNGEE. CDR3 DNA: TGTGCCAGCAGCGCCGACCCAGCGGGGGTGGTCTTTTTT. Protein sequence: CASSADPAGVVFF.

The V call is TRBV14, the J call TRBJ2-6; D unresolved. The V gene lost 5 bases and the J gene lost 0 bases, with 14 bases spanning the gap. Germline-derived CDR1 and CDR2 are SGHDN and FVKESK. The CDR3 is made up of 17 amino acids. CDR3 DNA: TGTGCCAGCAGCGGAATCTGGCGCGCCTCTGGGGCCAACGTCCTGACTTTC. It specifies CASSGIWRASGANVLTF. The full variable domain, rest sourced from reference TRBV14 and TRBJ2-6, is EAGVTQFPSHSVIEKGQTVTLRCDPISGHDNLYWYRRVMGKEIKFLLHFVKESKQDESGMPNNRFLAERTGGTYSTLKVQPAELEDSGVYFCASSGIWRASGANVLTFGAGSRLTVL.

The chain carries TRBV18 and TRBJ1-1; no clear D. The germline V gene encodes CDR1 KGHSH and CDR2 LQKENI. Trimming took 8 bases from V and 1 from J, leaving 11 bases between them. The CDR3 totals 13 residues. The DNA for the CDR3 is TGTGCCAGCCGACGGGAGGCGAACACTGAAGCTTTCTTT. Translated, it gives CASRREANTEAFF.

The V call is TRBV2, the J call TRBJ1-5; 9 nucleotides agree with TRBD1. This CDR3 has 15 residues. The germline CDR1 and CDR2 sequences are SNHLY and FYNNEI. Trimming took 6 bases from V and 3 from J; bases not matched to a gene: 6. The CDR3 nucleotides are TGTGCCAGCAGCGCCGGGACAGGGTCCAATCAGCCCCAGCATTTT. This gives the protein CASSAGTGSNQPQHF. Full variable domain (remainder filled in from reference TRBV2 and TRBJ1-5): EPEVTQTPSHQVTQMGQEVILRCVPISNHLYFYWYRQILGQKVEFLVSFYNNEISEKSEIFDDQFSVERPDGSNFTLKIRSTKLEDSAMYFCASSAGTGSNQPQHFGDGTRLSIL.

The J gene is TRBJ2-6, the V gene TRBV19; no clear D gene. Germline CDR1 and CDR2: LNHDA and SQIVND (reference sequence). The CDR3 has 15 residues. V lost 5 bases and J 0 bases, leaving 8 bases between the germline ends. CDR3: CASSLAGSGANVLTF. The CDR3 DNA reads as TGTGCCAGTAGTCTGGCAGGCTCTGGGGCCAACGTCCTGACTTTC.

A single count supports this clone. V and J are TRBV19 and TRBJ2-1, with no clear D. CDR1 is LNHDA and CDR2 is SQIVND in the germline V gene (reference sequence). Trimming left V 4 bases short and J 5 bases short, with 6 bases between. The CDR3 is made up of 12 amino acids. CDR3 loop: CASSRRDNEQFF. The CDR3 DNA is TGTGCCAGTAGTAGACGGGACAATGAGCAGTTCTTC.

The rearrangement joins TRBV18 to TRBJ1-4; TRBD1 is a possible D gene (5 bases). This CDR3 has 14 residues. V dropped 5 bases and J dropped 3 bases, with 10 bases sitting between them. Per germline, CDR1 KGHSH and CDR2 LQKENI. The CDR3 sequence: CASSSGKANEKLFF. Written as DNA, the CDR3 is TGTGCCAGCTCATCAGGGAAGGCTAATGAAAAACTGTTTTTT.

The chain uses TRBV7-8 and TRBJ2-3; no clear D. Germline values: CDR1 SGHVS, CDR2 FQNEAQ. Trimming shortened V by 5 bases and J by 4 bases, and 10 bases separated the two germline ends. This CDR3 is 13 amino acids long. The CDR3 DNA follows: TGTGCCAGCAGCCCGCCTAGTTCAGATACGCAGTATTTT. It is translated as CASSPPSSDTQYF. Looking up the rest from reference TRBV7-8 and TRBJ2-3 gives the full variable domain: GAGVSQSPRYKVAKRGQDVALRCDPISGHVSLFWYQQALGQGPEFLTYFQNEAQLDKSGLPSDRFFAERPEGSVSTLKIQRTQQEDSAVYLCASSPPSSDTQYFGPGTRLTVL.

CDR3 region: CAISESLLGYEQYF. CDR3 DNA sequence: TGTGCCATCAGTGAGTCGTTATTGGGGTACGAGCAGTACTTC. This chain uses TRBV10-3 with TRBJ2-7; no clear D. The ends were cut back, 0 bases at V and 4 bases at J, with 10 bases in the middle. The germline V gene has CDR1 ENHRY and CDR2 SYGVKD. The CDR3 is 14 residues long.

The chain recombines TRBV5-6 with TRBJ2-3; D unclear. CDR3 size: 15 residues. The germline CDR1 and CDR2 sequences are SGHDT and YYEEEE. V gave up 0 bases and J gave up 2 bases, with 10 bases separating them. In DNA, the CDR3 is TGTGCCAGCAGCTTGGGATTCCCCCCCACAGATACGCAGTATTTT. This codes for CASSLGFPPTDTQYF.

V and J are TRBV6-2 or TRBV6-3 and TRBJ1-5; D remains unclear. The CDR3 is 15 amino acids. From germline, CDR1 is MNHEY and CDR2 SVGEGT. Trimming stripped 5 bases from V and 8 bases from J, with 19 bases between. CDR3 sequence reads: CASSLDRVSPEPQHF. CDR3 DNA: TGTGCCAGCAGTCTCGACCGGGTGAGTCCAGAGCCCCAGCATTTT.

This clone has more than one count but fewer than ten. The DNA for the CDR3 is TGTGCCAGCAGCTATCTAGCGAGGGCCGGGGAGCTGTTTTTT. It specifies CASSYLARAGELFF. The chain recombines TRBV6-2 or TRBV6-3 with TRBJ2-2, with a possible D match to TRBD2 (6 bases). Germline CDR1 MNHEY, CDR2 SVGEGT. The CDR3 is made up of 14 amino acids. V dropped 6 bases and J dropped 6 bases, with 14 bases sitting between them.

The chain combines TRBV2 with TRBJ2-1; either TRBD1 or TRBD2 may fit D (5 bases each). This CDR3 contains 16 residues. Looked up from germline, CDR1 is SNHLY and CDR2 is FYNNEI. V lost 6 bases and J lost 4, with 19 bases in between. CDR3 amino acids: CASSAIRGRNYNEQFF. DNA of the CDR3: TGTGCCAGCAGCGCTATACGGGGACGGAATTACAATGAGCAGTTCTTC.

CDR3 sequence reads: CAWSVDSNQPQHF. CDR3 in DNA: TGTGCCTGGAGTGTAGATAGCAATCAGCCCCAGCATTTT. The chain employs TRBV30 and TRBJ1-5; D not resolved. V was shortened by 0 bases and J by 0 bases, with 3 bases between the two germline ends. This CDR3 comprises 13 residues. Germline V gene data show CDR1 as GTSNPN and CDR2 as SVGIG (reference sequence). Supplemented by reference TRBV30 and TRBJ1-5, the full variable domain reads SQTIHQWPATLVQPVGSPLSLECTVEGTSNPNLYWYRQAAGRGLQLLFYSVGIGQISSEVPQNLSASRPQDRQFILSSKKLLLSDSGFYLCAWSVDSNQPQHFGDGTRLSIL.

The rearrangement links TRBV5-1 to TRBJ1-1; D gene uncertain. In germline, CDR1 is SGHRS, CDR2 YFSETQ. The V end was cut by 3 bases, the J end by 4 bases, with 10 bases between. This CDR3 comprises 13 residues. The CDR3 loop is CASSSGSATEAFF. The CDR3 DNA reads TGCGCCAGCAGCTCCGGGTCAGCCACTGAAGCTTTCTTT.

The chain recombines TRBV24-1 with TRBJ1-5; D ambiguous. The V and J ends lost 3 bases and 5 bases respectively, with 10 bases between them. CDR1 KGHDR and CDR2 SFDVKD come from the germline V gene. The CDR3 length is 14 residues. CDR3 bases: TGTGCCACCAGTGATCGCCAGCGAGATCAGCCCCAGCATTTT. It is translated as CATSDRQRDQPQHF.

CDR3 in DNA: TGTGCCAGCAGTGAATGGAGCTCCGGCGGGGAGCTGTTTTTT. This encodes CASSEWSSGGELFF. V and J are TRBV25-1 and TRBJ2-2; D unresolved. The V and J ends lost 1 base and 7 bases respectively, with 10 bases between them. CDR3 length: 14 residues. CDR1 is MGHDK, CDR2 SYGVNS, per germline.

The rearrangement joins TRBV19 to TRBJ2-1, with D possibly being TRBD1 or TRBD2 (5 bases each). The germline V gene has CDR1 LNHDA and CDR2 SQIVND (reference sequence). The CDR3 has 13 amino acids. The V end lost 6 bases, the J end lost 9 bases, and 15 bases lay between the germline ends. In DNA, the CDR3 is TGTGCCAGTAGGCCCCCAACTAGGGGTGAGCAGTTCTTC. Residues: CASRPPTRGEQFF.

V is TRBV7-9 and J is TRBJ2-4, with D possibly matching TRBD1 (6 bases). Between the trimmed V and J ends, which lost 8 bases and 6 bases, there was a span of 11 bases. The CDR3 is 12 residues long. Germline V gene data show CDR1 as SEHNR and CDR2 as FQNEAQ (reference sequence). The CDR3 sequence: CASGTLGNIQYF. The CDR3 DNA reads TGTGCCAGCGGGACATTGGGAAACATTCAGTACTTC.

This clone was detected only once. The chain has TRBV12-3 or TRBV12-4 and TRBJ1-1, with D unclear. The CDR3 has 13 amino acids. V was cut by 1 base and J by 10 bases, with 13 bases left in between. This CDR3 reads CASSLDGPYGAFF. Written as DNA, the CDR3 is TGTGCCAGCAGTTTAGACGGGCCATACGGAGCTTTCTTT.

The chain links TRBV10-3 to TRBJ2-5; 9 bases fit TRBD2. Unmatched junction bases numbered 11, after V lost 10 bases and J lost 5 bases. The germline gives CDR1 ENHRY, CDR2 SYGVKD. The CDR3 extends over 14 amino acids. In DNA form, the CDR3 reads TGTGCCACCGCTTTCGCGGGAGGGCCCGAGACCCAGTACTTC. Encoded protein: CATAFAGGPETQYF.